This entry lists 9 T cell receptor beta chains sequenced from one sample in a study of T cell responses to AZD1222 COVID-19 vaccine. The data were produced by immunoSEQ multiplex PCR, yet TCRdb's version contains in-frame clones alone and is incomplete. The sample yields about 160,000 clones, about 89% seen once. Sample: peripheral blood, taken on day 0 of AZD1222 vaccination. Receptor source: an adult in good health.

The chain employs TRBV4-1 and TRBJ2-7, with D possibly matching TRBD1 (7 bases). V was pared by 1 base and J by 2 bases, with 18 bases between. The CDR3 has 17 residues. The V gene's germline CDR1 is MGHRA and CDR2 YSYEKL. This CDR3 is CASSQGSHSGGTYEQYF. DNA for the CDR3: TGCGCCAGCAGCCAAGGATCCCATTCAGGGGGGACCTACGAGCAGTACTTC.

In this sample, this clone turned up once. The chain joins TRBV5-1 to TRBJ1-4; tentative D call: TRBD1 (5 bases). The CDR3 is made up of 14 amino acids. CDR1 is SGHRS, CDR2 YFSETQ, per germline. Trimming stripped 0 bases from V and 5 bases from J, with 8 bases between. In DNA, the CDR3 is TGCGCCAGCAGCTTGGGACAGCCCAATGAAAAACTGTTTTTT. Its protein product is CASSLGQPNEKLFF.

CDR3 in DNA: TGTGCCAGCAGCTCTAGCGGGGACGGCAGAAACACCATATATTTT. The encoded protein is CASSSSGDGRNTIYF. This sequence joins TRBV28 and TRBJ1-3; weak D call: TRBD1 (5 bases). The CDR3 has 15 amino acids. Germline CDR1 reads MDHEN; CDR2 reads SYDVKM. The ends were cut back, 6 bases at V and 5 bases at J, with 17 bases in the middle.

This rearrangement joins TRBV19 to TRBJ1-2, with D perhaps TRBD1 (6 bases). Trimming removed 6 bases from V and 7 bases from J, with 18 bases in between. Germline V gene data show CDR1 as LNHDA and CDR2 as SQIVND (reference sequence). The CDR3 contains 14 residues. In DNA form, the CDR3 reads TGTGCCAGTAGGAGAGAACAGGGAATAGCTGGCTACACCTTC. This encodes CASRREQGIAGYTF.

The chain links TRBV24-1 to TRBJ2-2; perhaps TRBD1 as D (5 bases). Germline assignment: CDR1 KGHDR and CDR2 SFDVKD. The CDR3 extends over 15 amino acids. The V end lost 7 bases, the J end lost 3 bases, and 14 bases lay between the germline ends. Written as DNA, the CDR3 is TGTGCCACCAGATCCCAGGGCAGGGACACCGGGGAGCTGTTTTTT. It translates to CATRSQGRDTGELFF.

V gene TRBV5-5 combines with J gene TRBJ1-6, with D unresolved. Germline values: CDR1 SGHKS, CDR2 YYEKEE (reference sequence). The CDR3 has 14 amino acids. The ends were cut back, 0 bases at V and 6 bases at J, with 7 bases in the middle. The chain's CDR3 is CASSLAVFNSPLHF. The CDR3 coding sequence is TGTGCCAGCAGCTTGGCAGTTTTTAATTCACCCCTCCACTTT.

The rearrangement links TRBV10-3 to TRBJ1-6, with no clear D. Between the trimmed V and J ends, which lost 10 bases and 4 bases, there was a span of 17 bases. The CDR3 is made up of 15 amino acids. CDR1 ENHRY and CDR2 SYGVKD come from the germline V gene. CDR3 residues: CATGDTISYNSPLHF. Written as DNA, the CDR3 is TGTGCCACCGGAGACACCATTTCATATAATTCACCCCTCCACTTT.

The chain recombines TRBV19 with TRBJ1-6; D gene ambiguous. CDR3 length equals 11 residues. V dropped 7 bases and J dropped 16 bases, with 14 bases sitting between them. Germline CDR1 and CDR2: LNHDA and SQIVND (reference sequence). CDR3 protein: CASTQTETLHF. CDR3 nucleotide sequence: TGTGCCAGTACCCAGACTGAAACTCTCCACTTT.

Here the CDR3 DNA reads TGTGCCAGCAGCCCTCTGGGGGTGTGGGAAGAGACCCAGTACTTC. This translates into CASSPLGVWEETQYF. The chain uses TRBV9 and TRBJ2-5; perhaps D is TRBD1 or TRBD2 (5 bases each). V lost 4 bases and J 3 bases, leaving 16 bases between the germline ends. CDR1 is SGDLS, CDR2 YYNGEE, per germline. The CDR3 sequence is 15 residues long.